The sequence of this TCR beta chain was determined in a study of T cells after yellow fever vaccination. The sample holds many counts of this clonotype. TCRdb used MiXCR to reprocess the 5' RACE reads, holding one entry per CDR3 protein. This repertoire shows 14,000 or so distinct CDR3 sequences, 6% to 9.5% found once; its top ten account for 1.5% to 2%. The germline V and J ends were trimmed by 2 bases and 3 bases, with 10 bases remaining between them. CDR1 and CDR2 from the germline V gene are SGDLS and YYNGEE. This CDR3 spans 14 amino acids. The origin of this receptor is a man in his late teens or twenties who received the YFV17D yellow fever vaccine. Material: PBMCs, either bulk or a sorted T-cell subset (CD4+, CD8+, memory, or dextramer-sorted; not recorded which), obtained on the day of the yellow fever booster vaccination. The rearrangement links TRBV9 to TRBJ2-3; no reliable D call. The CDR3 region is CASSVAPITDTQYF. The DNA for the CDR3 is TGTGCCAGCAGCGTGGCCCCGATTACAGATACGCAGTATTTT. The full variable domain, in which reference TRBV9 and TRBJ2-3 provide the parts outside the CDR3, is DSGVTQTPKHLITATGQRVTLRCSPRSGDLSVYWYQQSLDQGLQFLIQYYNGEERAKGNILERFSAQQFPDLHSELNLSSLELGDSALYFCASSVAPITDTQYFGPGTRLTVL.